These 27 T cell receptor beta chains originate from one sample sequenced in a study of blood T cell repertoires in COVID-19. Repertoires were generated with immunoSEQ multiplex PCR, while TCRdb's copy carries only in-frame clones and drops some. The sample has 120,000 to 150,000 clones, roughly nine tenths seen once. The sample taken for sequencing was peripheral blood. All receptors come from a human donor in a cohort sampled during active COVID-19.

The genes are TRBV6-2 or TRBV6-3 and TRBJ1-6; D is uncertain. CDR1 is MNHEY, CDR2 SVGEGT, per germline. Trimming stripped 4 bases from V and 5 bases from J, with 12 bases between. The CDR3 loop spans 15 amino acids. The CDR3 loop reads CASSSLGADNSPLHF. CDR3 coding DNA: TGTGCCAGCAGTTCTCTGGGAGCGGATAATTCACCCCTCCACTTT.

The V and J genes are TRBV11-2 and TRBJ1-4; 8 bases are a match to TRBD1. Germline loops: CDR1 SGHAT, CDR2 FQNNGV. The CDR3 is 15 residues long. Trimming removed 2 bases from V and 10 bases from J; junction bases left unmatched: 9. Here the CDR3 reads CASSLTQGDLRKLFF. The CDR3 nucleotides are TGTGCCAGCAGCTTAACACAGGGGGATCTTCGAAAACTGTTTTTT.

The CDR3 region has the DNA TGTGCCAGCGGGCCGGGACAGGGTCTCCACGAGCAGTACTTC. Protein: CASGPGQGLHEQYF. The chain joins TRBV9 to TRBJ2-7; 9 bases match TRBD1. The CDR3 covers 14 residues. V lost 7 bases and J lost 5; bases outside the gene matches: 10. The V gene's germline CDR1 is SGDLS and CDR2 YYNGEE.

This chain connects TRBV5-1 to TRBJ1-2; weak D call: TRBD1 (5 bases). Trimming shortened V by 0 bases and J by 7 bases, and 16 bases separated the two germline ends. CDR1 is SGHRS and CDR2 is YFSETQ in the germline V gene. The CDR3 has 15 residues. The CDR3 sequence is CASSLEVREVSGYTF. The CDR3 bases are TGCGCCAGCAGCTTGGAGGTCAGGGAGGTTTCTGGCTACACCTTC.

The CDR3 spells CASSPGLSETQYF. In nucleotides, the CDR3 is TGTGCCAGCAGCCCGGGACTATCGGAGACCCAGTACTTC. This chain joins TRBV7-9 and TRBJ2-5; 7 bases align to TRBD2. The V segment lost 5 bases and the J segment 5 bases; nucleotides outside the gene matches: 5. The CDR3 consists of 13 residues. The germline gives CDR1 SEHNR, CDR2 FQNEAQ (reference sequence).

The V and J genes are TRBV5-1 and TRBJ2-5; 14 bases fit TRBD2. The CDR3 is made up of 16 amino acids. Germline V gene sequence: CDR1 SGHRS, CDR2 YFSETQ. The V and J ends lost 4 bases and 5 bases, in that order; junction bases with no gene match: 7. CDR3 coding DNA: TGCGCCAGCAGCCAGACTAGCGGGGGGGCCCGGGAGACCCAGTACTTC. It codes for CASSQTSGGARETQYF.

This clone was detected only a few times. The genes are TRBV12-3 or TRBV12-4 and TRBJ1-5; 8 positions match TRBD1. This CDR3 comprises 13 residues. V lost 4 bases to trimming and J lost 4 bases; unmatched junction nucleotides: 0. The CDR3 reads CASSWDRNQPQHF. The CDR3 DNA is TGTGCCAGCAGTTGGGACAGGAATCAGCCCCAGCATTTT.

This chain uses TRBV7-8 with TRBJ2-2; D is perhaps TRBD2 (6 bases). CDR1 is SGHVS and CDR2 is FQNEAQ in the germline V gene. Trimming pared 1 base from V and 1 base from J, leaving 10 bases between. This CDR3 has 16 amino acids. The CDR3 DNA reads TGTGCCAGCAGCTTAGTAGTAGCGGTGAACACCGGGGAGCTGTTTTTT. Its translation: CASSLVVAVNTGELFF. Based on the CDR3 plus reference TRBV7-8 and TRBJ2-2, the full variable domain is GAGVSQSPRYKVAKRGQDVALRCDPISGHVSLFWYQQALGQGPEFLTYFQNEAQLDKSGLPSDRFFAERPEGSVSTLKIQRTQQEDSAVYLCASSLVVAVNTGELFFGEGSRLTVL.

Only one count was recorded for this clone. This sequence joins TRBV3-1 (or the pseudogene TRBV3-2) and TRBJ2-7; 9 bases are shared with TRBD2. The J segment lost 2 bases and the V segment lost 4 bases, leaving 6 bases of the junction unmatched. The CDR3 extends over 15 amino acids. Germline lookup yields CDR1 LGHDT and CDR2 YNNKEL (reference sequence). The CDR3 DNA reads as TGTGCCAGCAGCCCTATAGCGGGGGCCGCCTACGAGCAGTACTTC. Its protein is CASSPIAGAAYEQYF.

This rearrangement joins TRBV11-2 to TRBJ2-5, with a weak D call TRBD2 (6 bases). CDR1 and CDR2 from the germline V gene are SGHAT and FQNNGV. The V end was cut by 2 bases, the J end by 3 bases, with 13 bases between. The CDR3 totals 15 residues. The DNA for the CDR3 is TGTGCCAGCAGCTTAAGTATCGGGGAGGAAGAGACCCAGTACTTC. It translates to CASSLSIGEEETQYF.

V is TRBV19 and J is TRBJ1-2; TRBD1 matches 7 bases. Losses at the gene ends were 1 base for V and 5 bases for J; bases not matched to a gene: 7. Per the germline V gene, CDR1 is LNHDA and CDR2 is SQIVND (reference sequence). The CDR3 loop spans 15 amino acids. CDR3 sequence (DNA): TGTGCCAGTAGTATAGCGGGACAGCCCGGTTATGGCTACACCTTC. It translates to CASSIAGQPGYGYTF.

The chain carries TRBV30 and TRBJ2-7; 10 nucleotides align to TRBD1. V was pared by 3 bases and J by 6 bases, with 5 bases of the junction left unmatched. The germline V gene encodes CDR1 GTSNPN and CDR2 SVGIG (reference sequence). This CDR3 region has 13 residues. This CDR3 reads CAWRLGTGAEQYF. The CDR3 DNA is TGTGCCTGGAGGTTGGGGACAGGGGCCGAGCAGTACTTC.

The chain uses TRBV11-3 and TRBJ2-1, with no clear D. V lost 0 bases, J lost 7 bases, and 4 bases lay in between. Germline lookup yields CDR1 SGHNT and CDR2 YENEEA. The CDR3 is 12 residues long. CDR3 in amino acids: CASSLDPNEQFF. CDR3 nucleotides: TGTGCCAGCAGCTTAGACCCAAATGAGCAGTTCTTC.

CDR3 protein: CAWSRENYNEQFF. In DNA, the CDR3 is TGTGCCTGGTCTCGGGAGAACTACAATGAGCAGTTCTTC. This chain links TRBV30 with TRBJ2-1; possible D gene TRBD2, 6 bases. This CDR3 comprises 13 residues. Trimming pared 5 bases from V and 3 bases from J, leaving 11 bases between. Looked up from germline, CDR1 is GTSNPN and CDR2 is SVGIG (reference sequence). The variable domain in full, with the rest retrieved from reference TRBV30 and TRBJ2-1, is SQTIHQWPATLVQPVGSPLSLECTVEGTSNPNLYWYRQAAGRGLQLLFYSVGIGQISSEVPQNLSASRPQDRQFILSSKKLLLSDSGFYLCAWSRENYNEQFFGPGTRLTVL.

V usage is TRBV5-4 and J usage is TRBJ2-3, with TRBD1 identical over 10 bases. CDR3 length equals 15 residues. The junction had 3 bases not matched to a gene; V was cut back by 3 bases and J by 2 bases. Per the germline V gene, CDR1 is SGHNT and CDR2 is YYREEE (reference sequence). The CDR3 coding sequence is TGTGCCAGCAGCTGGGACAGGGGTTACACAGATACGCAGTATTTT. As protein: CASSWDRGYTDTQYF.

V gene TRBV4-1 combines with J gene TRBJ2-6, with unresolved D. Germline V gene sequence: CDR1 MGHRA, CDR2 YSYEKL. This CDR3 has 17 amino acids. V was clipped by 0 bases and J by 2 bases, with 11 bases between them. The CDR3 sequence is CASSQEGFRAGANVLTF. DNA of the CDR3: TGCGCCAGCAGCCAAGAAGGTTTCCGGGCTGGGGCCAACGTCCTGACTTTC.

The CDR3 sequence is CASSPPPELYGYTF. In DNA form, the CDR3 reads TGTGCCAGCTCACCACCGCCGGAGCTATATGGCTACACCTTC. The V call is TRBV18, the J call TRBJ1-2; D is ambiguous. Germline CDR1 reads KGHSH; CDR2 reads LQKENI. The CDR3 extends over 14 amino acids. V was pared by 0 bases and J by 5 bases, with 10 bases between.

CDR3 region: CASSLDRLAGAGEQYF. CDR3 bases: TGTGCCAGCAGCTTAGATAGGCTAGCGGGGGCTGGCGAGCAGTACTTC. The J gene is TRBJ2-7, the V gene TRBV11-2, with 10 nucleotides matching TRBD2. CDR3 length: 16 amino acids. Germline trimming cut 0 bases from V and 6 bases from J; bases unmatched to any gene: 8. Looked up from germline, CDR1 is SGHAT and CDR2 is FQNNGV.

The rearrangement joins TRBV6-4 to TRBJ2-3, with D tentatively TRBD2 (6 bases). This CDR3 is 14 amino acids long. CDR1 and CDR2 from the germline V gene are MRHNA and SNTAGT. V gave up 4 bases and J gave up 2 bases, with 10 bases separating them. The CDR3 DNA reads TGTGCCAGCAGTGGGGACTCAGACACAGATACGCAGTATTTT. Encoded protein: CASSGDSDTDTQYF.

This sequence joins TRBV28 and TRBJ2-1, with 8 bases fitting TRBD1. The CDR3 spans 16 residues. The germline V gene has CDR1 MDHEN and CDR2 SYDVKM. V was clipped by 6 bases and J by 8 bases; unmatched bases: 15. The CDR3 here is CASSRTRTGFVDEQFF. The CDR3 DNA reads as TGTGCCAGCAGCCGAACACGGACAGGGTTCGTCGATGAGCAGTTCTTC.

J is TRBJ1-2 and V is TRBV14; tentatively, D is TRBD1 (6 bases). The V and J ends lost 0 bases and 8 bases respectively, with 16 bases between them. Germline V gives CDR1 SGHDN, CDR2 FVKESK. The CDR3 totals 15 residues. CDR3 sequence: CASSQDLGGARGYTF. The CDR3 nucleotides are TGTGCCAGCAGCCAAGATCTTGGGGGGGCGCGAGGCTACACCTTC.

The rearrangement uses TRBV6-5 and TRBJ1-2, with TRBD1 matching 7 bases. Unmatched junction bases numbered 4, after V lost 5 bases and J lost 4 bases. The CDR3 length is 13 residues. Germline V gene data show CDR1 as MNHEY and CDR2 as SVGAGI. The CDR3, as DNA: TGTGCCAGCAGTCCGGACAGGTTCTATGGCTACACCTTC. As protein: CASSPDRFYGYTF.

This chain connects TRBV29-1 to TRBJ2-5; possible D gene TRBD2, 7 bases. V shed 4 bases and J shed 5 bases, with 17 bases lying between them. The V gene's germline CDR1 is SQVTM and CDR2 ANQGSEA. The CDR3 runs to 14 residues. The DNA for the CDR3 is TGCAGCGTTGGAGTAGGGGGGGGCCGGGAGACCCAGTACTTC. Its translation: CSVGVGGGRETQYF.

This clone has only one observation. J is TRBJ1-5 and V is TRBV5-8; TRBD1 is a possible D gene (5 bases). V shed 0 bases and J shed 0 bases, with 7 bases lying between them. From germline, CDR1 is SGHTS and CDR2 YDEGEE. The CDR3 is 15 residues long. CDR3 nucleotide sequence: TGTGCCAGCAGCTTGGCCAGGGTTAGCAATCAGCCCCAGCATTTT. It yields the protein CASSLARVSNQPQHF.

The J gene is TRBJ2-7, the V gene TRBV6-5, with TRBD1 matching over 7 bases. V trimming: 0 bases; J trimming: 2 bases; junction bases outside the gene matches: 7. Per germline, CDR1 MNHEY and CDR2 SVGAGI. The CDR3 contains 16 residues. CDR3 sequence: CASSYSTAGGPYEQYF. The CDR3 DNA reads TGTGCCAGCAGTTACTCGACGGCAGGGGGTCCCTACGAGCAGTACTTC.

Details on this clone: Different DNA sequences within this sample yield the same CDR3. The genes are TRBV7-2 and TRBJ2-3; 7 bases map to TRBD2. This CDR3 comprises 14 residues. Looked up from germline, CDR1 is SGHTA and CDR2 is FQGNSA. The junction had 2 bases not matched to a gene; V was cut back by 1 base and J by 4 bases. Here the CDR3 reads CASSLGLASDTQYF. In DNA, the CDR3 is TGTGCCAGCAGCTTAGGACTAGCTTCAGATACGCAGTATTTT.

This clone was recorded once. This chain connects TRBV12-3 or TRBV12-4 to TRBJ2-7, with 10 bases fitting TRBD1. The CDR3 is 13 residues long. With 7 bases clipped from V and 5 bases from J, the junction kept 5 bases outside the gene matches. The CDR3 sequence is CASTLGQGNEQYF. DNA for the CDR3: TGTGCCAGCACCCTGGGACAGGGGAACGAGCAGTACTTC.